Presented here are 6 T cell receptor beta chains from one specimen sequenced in a study of T cell responses to AZD1222 COVID-19 vaccine. The data were produced by immunoSEQ multiplex PCR, yet TCRdb's version contains in-frame clones alone and is incomplete. This sample yields around 140,000 clones, of which 85% to 90% are seen a single time; 1.6% belongs to the top ten. The sequences come from peripheral blood, collected 28 days after the second AZD1222 dose. Receptors originate from an adult who received the AZD1222 COVID-19 vaccine.

The gene calls are TRBV7-6 and TRBJ1-2, with 8 nucleotides matching TRBD1. In germline, CDR1 is SGHVS, CDR2 FNYEAQ. The CDR3 runs 13 residues. The V segment lost 3 bases and the J segment 7 bases; nucleotides outside the gene matches: 4. For the CDR3, the DNA is TGTGCCAGCAGCTTGGCCGACAGGGGTGGCTACACCTTC. Translated, it gives CASSLADRGGYTF. The variable domain in full, completed from reference TRBV7-6 and TRBJ1-2, reads GAGVSQSPRYKVTKRGQDVALRCDPISGHVSLYWYRQALGQGPEFLTYFNYEAQQDKSGLPNDRFSAERPEGSISTLTIQRTEQRDSAMYRCASSLADRGGYTFGSGTRLTVV.

This sequence joins TRBV18 and TRBJ2-7; TRBD1 aligns across 7 bases. Germline V gene data show CDR1 as KGHSH and CDR2 as LQKENI. Trimming took 3 bases from V and 7 from J; bases not matched to a gene: 6. The CDR3 sequence is 13 residues long. CDR3 DNA: TGTGCCAGCTCACCTACAATGGACAGGGAGCAGTACGTC. Encoded protein: CASSPTMDREQYV.

Concerning this clone: Mismatch with germline at one junction end may stem from a read error. The chain links TRBV18 to TRBJ1-1, with a tentative D call TRBD1 (6 bases). Germline-derived CDR1 and CDR2 are KGHSH and LQKENI. The CDR3 sequence is 15 residues long. This CDR3 is CASSSPGTLNTEAFF. The CDR3 DNA follows: TGTGCCAGCTCATCACCCGGGACACTGAACACTGAAGCTTTCTTT.

The rearrangement joins TRBV6-5 to TRBJ2-3; D not resolved. This CDR3 contains 13 residues. Germline V gene lookup returns CDR1 MNHEY and CDR2 SVGAGI. Trimming removed 1 base at V and 1 base at J, with 3 bases between. The CDR3 reads CASSYYRTDTQYF. As DNA, the CDR3 is TGTGCCAGCAGTTACTATCGCACAGATACGCAGTATTTT.

This clone was found a few times. This chain uses TRBV5-1 with TRBJ1-2, with D uncertain. Germline CDR1 SGHRS, CDR2 YFSETQ. V shed 2 bases and J shed 5 bases, with 10 bases lying between them. The CDR3 covers 13 residues. The CDR3 sequence: CASSLTAVYGYTF. In DNA, the CDR3 is TGCGCCAGCAGCTTAACTGCAGTATATGGCTACACCTTC.

Only a few counts were recorded for this clone. This chain joins TRBV2 and TRBJ2-7; the match to TRBD1 covers 8 bases. Looked up from germline, CDR1 is SNHLY and CDR2 is FYNNEI. The CDR3 consists of 13 residues. Trimming cost V 10 bases and J 2 bases; bases outside gene matches: 7. This chain's CDR3 is CAIDTTGAYEQYF. The CDR3 bases are TGTGCCATCGACACGACAGGGGCCTACGAGCAGTACTTC.